The 13 T cell receptor beta chains below were found in one sample sequenced in a study of CD8 T cells in Susac syndrome. After extraction with the RNeasy kit, roughly 0.45 to 1 ug of the RNA was reverse transcribed using random hexamers. TCRdb itself ran the immunoSEQ multiplex PCR reads through MiXCR, one entry per CDR3 protein. The repertoire holds 300,000 to 350,000 distinct CDR3 sequences, with under 95% as singletons. The sample consisted of CD4+ T cells from PBMCs. The receptors originated from a human donor with multiple sclerosis.

The chain has TRBV12-5 and TRBJ2-3, with D tentatively TRBD1 (5 bases). Germline V gene sequence: CDR1 LGHNT, CDR2 FRNRAP. The CDR3 runs 16 residues. V lost 5 bases, J lost 0 bases, and 15 bases lay in between. The CDR3 region is CASGPQGGVSTDTQYF. For the CDR3, the DNA is TGTGCTAGTGGTCCTCAGGGCGGAGTTAGCACAGATACGCAGTATTTT.

CDR3 in amino acids: CASRGSGTPDTQYF. Here the CDR3 DNA reads TGCGCCAGCAGGGGTAGCGGAACCCCGGATACGCAGTATTTT. The genes are TRBV5-1 and TRBJ2-3, with D perhaps TRBD2 (6 bases). CDR1 is SGHRS and CDR2 is YFSETQ in the germline V gene. This CDR3 has 14 amino acids. V lost 5 bases, J lost 6 bases, and 16 bases lay in between.

This chain connects TRBV7-2 to TRBJ2-2; D might be TRBD1 or TRBD2, each matching 6 bases. The V gene's germline CDR1 is SGHTA and CDR2 FQGNSA. This CDR3 has 19 residues. V gave up 1 base and J gave up 0 bases, with 18 bases separating them. CDR3 residues: CASSLVRRGASANTGELFF. The DNA for the CDR3 is TGTGCCAGCAGCTTAGTTCGAAGGGGGGCTAGCGCGAACACCGGGGAGCTGTTTTTT.

The rearrangement joins TRBV18 to TRBJ2-1; D is perhaps TRBD2 (6 bases). With 3 bases removed from V and 3 bases from J, the gap between germline ends came to 6 bases. Germline V CDR1 and CDR2: KGHSH, LQKENI. This CDR3 has 13 residues. The chain's CDR3 is CASSPGGYNEQFF. The DNA of the CDR3 is TGTGCCAGCTCACCGGGGGGCTACAATGAGCAGTTCTTC.

The V and J genes are TRBV5-6 and TRBJ1-3; D not resolved. The CDR3 extends over 14 amino acids. Trimming took off 4 bases at V and 3 bases at J, with 11 bases between the two ends. Germline CDR1 is SGHDT and CDR2 is YYEEEE. This chain's CDR3 is CASSPLGGGNTIYF. The CDR3 DNA reads TGTGCCAGCAGCCCCCTCGGAGGTGGAAACACCATATATTTT.

This clonotype appeared a single time. The V and J genes are TRBV3-1 and TRBJ1-2; D not resolved. Germline CDR1 LGHDT, CDR2 YNNKEL (reference sequence). The CDR3 sequence is 15 residues long. V lost 5 bases and J 4 bases, leaving 17 bases between the germline ends. The CDR3 nucleotides read TGTGCCAGCAGCGCGAGGCCCCCACCCAGCTATGGCTACACCTTC. This codes for CASSARPPPSYGYTF.

This chain connects TRBV29-1 to TRBJ2-7, with D possibly matching TRBD1 (6 bases). The V and J ends lost 4 bases and 6 bases respectively, with 13 bases between them. Germline CDR1 and CDR2: SQVTM and ANQGSEA. CDR3 length: 12 amino acids. For the CDR3, the DNA is TGCAGCGTTGGCCTTAGGGGGAGCGAGCAGTACTTC. This codes for CSVGLRGSEQYF.

This clonotype appeared once. V is TRBV20-1 and J is TRBJ1-4; D is possibly TRBD1 (5 bases). Germline V gene data show CDR1 as DFQATT and CDR2 as SNEGSKA (reference sequence). V was cut by 4 bases and J by 8 bases, with 14 bases left in between. The CDR3 contains 13 residues. The CDR3 here is CSAMDGGGEKLFF. CDR3 coding DNA: TGCAGTGCTATGGACGGGGGAGGGGAAAAACTGTTTTTT.

This clonotype was detected only a few times. This chain connects TRBV7-2 to TRBJ2-7; 9 bases agree with TRBD2. Germline values: CDR1 SGHTA, CDR2 FQGNSA. V was clipped by 0 bases and J by 0 bases; unmatched bases: 0. This CDR3 spans 15 amino acids. In nucleotides, the CDR3 is TGTGCCAGCAGCTTAGCTAGCGGGGGCTCCTACGAGCAGTACTTC. It encodes CASSLASGGSYEQYF.

V usage is TRBV3-1 and J usage is TRBJ2-2; 7 bases align to TRBD2. There are 14 residues in the CDR3. Trimming removed 4 bases from V and 6 bases from J; junction bases left unmatched: 5. The germline gives CDR1 LGHDT, CDR2 YNNKEL (reference sequence). CDR3 in DNA: TGTGCCAGCAGCCGGCGGGAGTGGGCCGGGGAGCTGTTTTTT. Its translation: CASSRREWAGELFF. Full variable domain (outside the CDR3, taken from reference TRBV3-1 and TRBJ2-2): DTAVSQTPKYLVTQMGNDKSIKCEQNLGHDTMYWYKQDSKKFLKIMFSYNNKELIINETVPNRFSPKSPDKAHLNLHINSLELGDSAVYFCASSRREWAGELFFGEGSRLTVL.

This chain connects TRBV5-1 to TRBJ1-2, with D hard to call. Trimming removed 0 bases from V and 5 bases from J, with 14 bases in between. The CDR3 contains 15 residues. CDR1 SGHRS and CDR2 YFSETQ come from the germline V gene. For the CDR3, the DNA is TGCGCCAGCAGCTTGGGAGTCGGGGAAGGTTATGGCTACACCTTC. Residues: CASSLGVGEGYGYTF.

This clonotype was observed a single time. The chain carries TRBV12-3 or TRBV12-4 and TRBJ1-5; 7 bases are shared with TRBD1. The CDR3 is 15 amino acids. Trimming at V came to 0 bases and at J to 6 bases, leaving 5 bases not matched to a gene. CDR3 region: CASSLANRGIQPQHF. DNA for the CDR3: TGTGCCAGCAGTTTAGCCAACAGGGGAATTCAGCCCCAGCATTTT.

V usage is TRBV7-2 and J usage is TRBJ1-2; D is ambiguous. V lost 1 base and J lost 4, with 10 bases in between. The V gene's germline CDR1 is SGHTA and CDR2 FQGNSA. This CDR3 spans 14 amino acids. DNA of the CDR3: TGTGCCAGCAGCTTAGTGGTCAGCTCCTATGGCTACACCTTC. It translates to CASSLVVSSYGYTF.